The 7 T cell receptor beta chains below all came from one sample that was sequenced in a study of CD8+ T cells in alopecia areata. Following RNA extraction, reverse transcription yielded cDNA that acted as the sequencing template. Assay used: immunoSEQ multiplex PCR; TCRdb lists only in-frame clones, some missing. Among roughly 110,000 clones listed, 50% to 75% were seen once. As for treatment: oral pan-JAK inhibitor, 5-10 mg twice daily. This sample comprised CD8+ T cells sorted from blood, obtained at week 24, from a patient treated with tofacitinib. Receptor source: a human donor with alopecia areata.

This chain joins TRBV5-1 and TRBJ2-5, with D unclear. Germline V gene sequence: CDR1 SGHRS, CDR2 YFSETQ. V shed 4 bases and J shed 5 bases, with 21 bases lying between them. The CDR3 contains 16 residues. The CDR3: CASSQSYRLLGETQYF. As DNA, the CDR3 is TGCGCCAGCAGCCAATCTTATAGGCTCCTGGGCGAGACCCAGTACTTC. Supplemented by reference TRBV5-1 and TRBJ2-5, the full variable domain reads KAGVTQTPRYLIKTRGQQVTLSCSPISGHRSVSWYQQTPGQGLQFLFEYFSETQRNKGNFPGRFSGRQFSNSRSEMNVSTLELGDSALYLCASSQSYRLLGETQYFGPGTRLLVL.

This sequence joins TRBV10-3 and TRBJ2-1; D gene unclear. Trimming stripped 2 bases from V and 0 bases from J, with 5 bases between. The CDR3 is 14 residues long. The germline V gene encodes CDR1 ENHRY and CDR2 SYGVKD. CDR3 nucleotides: TGTGCCATCAGTGAGGGGGACTCCTACAATGAGCAGTTCTTC. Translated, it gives CAISEGDSYNEQFF.

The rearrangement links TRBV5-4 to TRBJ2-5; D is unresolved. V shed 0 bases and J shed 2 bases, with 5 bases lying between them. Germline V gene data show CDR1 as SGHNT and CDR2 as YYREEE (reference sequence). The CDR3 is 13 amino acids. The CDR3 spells CASSLEQQETQYF. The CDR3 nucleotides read TGTGCCAGCAGCTTGGAACAACAAGAGACCCAGTACTTC.

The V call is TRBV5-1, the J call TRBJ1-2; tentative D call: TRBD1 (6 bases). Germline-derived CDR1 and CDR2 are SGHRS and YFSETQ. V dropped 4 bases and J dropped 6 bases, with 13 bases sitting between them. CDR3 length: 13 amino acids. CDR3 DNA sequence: TGCGCCAGCAGCGTGGACAGCAGGGATGGCTACACCTTC. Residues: CASSVDSRDGYTF.

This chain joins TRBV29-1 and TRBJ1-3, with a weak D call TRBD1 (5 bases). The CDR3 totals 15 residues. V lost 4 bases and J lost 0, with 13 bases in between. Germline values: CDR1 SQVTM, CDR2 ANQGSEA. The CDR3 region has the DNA TGCAGCGTTGTGTACAGGACGCACTCTGGAAACACCATATATTTT. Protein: CSVVYRTHSGNTIYF.

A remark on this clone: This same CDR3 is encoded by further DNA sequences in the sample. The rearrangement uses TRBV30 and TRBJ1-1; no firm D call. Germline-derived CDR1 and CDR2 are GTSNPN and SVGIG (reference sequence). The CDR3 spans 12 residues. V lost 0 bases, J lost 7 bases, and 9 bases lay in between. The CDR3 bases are TGTGCCTGGAGTGTAGGAGGCGGTGAAGCTTTCTTT. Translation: CAWSVGGGEAFF.

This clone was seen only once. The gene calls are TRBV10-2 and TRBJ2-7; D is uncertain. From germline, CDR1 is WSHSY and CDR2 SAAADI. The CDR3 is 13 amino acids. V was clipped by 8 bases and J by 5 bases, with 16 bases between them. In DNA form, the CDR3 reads TGCGCCAGCTCTTCGGCCTCCCTCAACGAGCAGTACTTC. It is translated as CASSSASLNEQYF.